This paragraph covers one T cell receptor beta chain sequence. Ten or more counts support this clonotype. Its antigen is not yet known. One end of the junction does not line up with germline, which may come from a read error. These data belong to a study of CD8 T cells in ankylosing spondylitis (dated 2017 in TCRdb). For the wider study: To find TCR variants linked to disease, the study profiled T cell receptor beta repertoires in ankylosing spondylitis patients and healthy donors. In total, the full study cohort was made up of 108 healthy donors and about two dozen ankylosing spondylitis patients. Peripheral blood was sampled, and synovial fluid was additionally collected from ankylosing spondylitis patients.

The run used an Illumina HiSeq 2500. TCR beta libraries were prepared by quantitative 5'-RACE with molecular barcodes. Per the authors' processing: A new computational method, built on a probabilistic model of VDJ rearrangement, was used to identify disease-linked TCR variants. TCRdb reprocessed the public reads (quality trimming at Q25 with fastp, clone calling with MiXCR) and kept in-frame beta chains. Each record represents a unique CDR3 protein, reported with the most common genes and DNA among its rows. The V and J calls reflect TCRdb's pipeline rather than the authors' work. Recorded for this sample are about 510,000 distinct CDR3 sequences; approximately 5% of them occurred a single time. Around 3.5% of the sample belongs to the ten largest clones. Taken from the germline V gene, the CDR1 and CDR2 loops are MDHEN and SYDVKM. There are 14 amino acids in the CDR3, from cysteine to phenylalanine inclusive. Left in the record is the CDR3 DNA by itself, 42 bases read in frame from the first base.

What the study reported, not specific to this receptor: The disease-linked clones had a CD8+ phenotype and were found at relatively low frequencies in peripheral blood. Blood from ankylosing spondylitis patients appeared to be characterized by a TCR beta motif made up of several highly homologous amino acid variants. Significant enrichment of the disease-linked clones was reported in matched synovial fluid samples from ankylosing spondylitis patients. Some motif variants were previously reported in synovial fluid and blood of reactive arthritis patients, suggesting common disease-initiation mechanisms.

The chain is encoded by TRBV28 joined to TRBJ2-7; no D gene call is confident. The sample was blood, either unsorted or a sorted T cell fraction (not recorded which). The TCR originated in a male donor with ankylosing spondylitis. The DNA reads as follows: TGTGCCAGCAGTTCCCCTCTCAAGTCCTTCGAGCAGTACTTC. This is translated as CASSSPLKSFEQYF.